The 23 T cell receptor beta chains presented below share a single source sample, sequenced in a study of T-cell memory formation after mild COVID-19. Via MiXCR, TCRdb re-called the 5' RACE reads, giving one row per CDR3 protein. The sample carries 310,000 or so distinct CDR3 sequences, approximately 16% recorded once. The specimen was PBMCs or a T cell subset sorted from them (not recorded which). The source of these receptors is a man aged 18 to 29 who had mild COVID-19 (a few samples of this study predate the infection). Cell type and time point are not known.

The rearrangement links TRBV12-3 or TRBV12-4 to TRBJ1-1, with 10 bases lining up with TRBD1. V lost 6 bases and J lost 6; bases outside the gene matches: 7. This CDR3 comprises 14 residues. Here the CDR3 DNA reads TGTGCCAGCAGACTGGGACAGGGGAATTCTGAAGCTTTCTTT. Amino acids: CASRLGQGNSEAFF.

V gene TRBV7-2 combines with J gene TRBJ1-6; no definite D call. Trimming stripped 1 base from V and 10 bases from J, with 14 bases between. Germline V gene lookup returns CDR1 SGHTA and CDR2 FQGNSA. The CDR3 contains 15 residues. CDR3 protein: CASSLDGQSYSPLHF. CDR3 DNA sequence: TGTGCCAGCAGCTTAGATGGCCAGTCCTACTCACCCCTCCACTTT.

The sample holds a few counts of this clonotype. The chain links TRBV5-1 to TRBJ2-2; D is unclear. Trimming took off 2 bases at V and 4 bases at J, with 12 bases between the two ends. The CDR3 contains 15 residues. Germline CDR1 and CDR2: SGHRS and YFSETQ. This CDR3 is CASSFGRMLTGELFF. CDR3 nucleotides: TGCGCCAGCAGCTTCGGCAGGATGCTCACCGGGGAGCTGTTTTTT. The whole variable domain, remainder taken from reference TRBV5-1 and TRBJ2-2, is KAGVTQTPRYLIKTRGQQVTLSCSPISGHRSVSWYQQTPGQGLQFLFEYFSETQRNKGNFPGRFSGRQFSNSRSEMNVSTLELGDSALYLCASSFGRMLTGELFFGEGSRLTVL.

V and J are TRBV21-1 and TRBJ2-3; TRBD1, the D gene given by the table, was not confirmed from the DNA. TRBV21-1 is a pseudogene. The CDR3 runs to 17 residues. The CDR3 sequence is CASSRFSRDRCTDTQYF. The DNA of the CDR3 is TGTGCCAGCAGCCGGTTCTCCCGGGACAGGTGCACAGATACGCAGTATTTT.

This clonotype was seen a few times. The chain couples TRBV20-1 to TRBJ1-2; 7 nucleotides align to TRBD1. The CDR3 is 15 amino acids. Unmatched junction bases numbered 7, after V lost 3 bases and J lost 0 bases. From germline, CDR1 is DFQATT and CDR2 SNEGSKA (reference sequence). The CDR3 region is CSARWDSRSNYGYTF. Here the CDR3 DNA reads TGCAGTGCTAGGTGGGACAGCCGGTCTAACTATGGCTACACCTTC.

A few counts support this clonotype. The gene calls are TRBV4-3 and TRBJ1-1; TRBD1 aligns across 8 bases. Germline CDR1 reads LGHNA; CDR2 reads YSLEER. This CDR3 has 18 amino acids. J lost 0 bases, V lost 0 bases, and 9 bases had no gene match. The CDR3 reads CASSQDWARTGMNTEAFF. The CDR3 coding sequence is TGCGCCAGCAGCCAAGATTGGGCTCGGACAGGGATGAACACTGAAGCTTTCTTT.

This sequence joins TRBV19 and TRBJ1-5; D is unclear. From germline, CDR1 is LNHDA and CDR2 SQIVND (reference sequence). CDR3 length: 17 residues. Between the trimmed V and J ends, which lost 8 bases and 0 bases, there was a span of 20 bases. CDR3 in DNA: TGTGCCAGTGGAAGCGAGTCCACGTTTTATAGCAATCAGCCCCAGCATTTT. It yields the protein CASGSESTFYSNQPQHF.

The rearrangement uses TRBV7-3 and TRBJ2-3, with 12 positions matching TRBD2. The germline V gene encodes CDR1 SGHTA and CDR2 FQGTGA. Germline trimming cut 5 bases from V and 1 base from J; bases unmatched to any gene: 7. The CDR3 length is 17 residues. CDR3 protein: CASSRGTSGSGTDTQYF. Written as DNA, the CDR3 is TGTGCCAGCAGCCGCGGGACTAGCGGGTCGGGCACAGATACGCAGTATTTT.

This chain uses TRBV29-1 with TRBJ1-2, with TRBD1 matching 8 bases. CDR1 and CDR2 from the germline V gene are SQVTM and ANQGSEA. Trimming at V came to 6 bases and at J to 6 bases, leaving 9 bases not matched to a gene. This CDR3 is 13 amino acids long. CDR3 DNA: TGCAGCGTGAGATATGGACAGGGAGATGGCTACACCTTC. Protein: CSVRYGQGDGYTF. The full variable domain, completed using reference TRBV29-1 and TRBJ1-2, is SAVISQKPSRDICQRGTSLTIQCQVDSQVTMMFWYRQQPGQSLTLIATANQGSEATYESGFVIDKFPISRPNLTFSTLTVSNMSPEDSSIYLCSVRYGQGDGYTFGSGTRLTVV.

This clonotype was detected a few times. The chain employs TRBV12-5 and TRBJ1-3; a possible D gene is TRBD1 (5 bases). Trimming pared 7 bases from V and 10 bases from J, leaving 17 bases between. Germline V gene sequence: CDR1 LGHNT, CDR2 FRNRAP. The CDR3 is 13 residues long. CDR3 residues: CASAQGSLGTIYF. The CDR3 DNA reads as TGTGCTAGTGCCCAGGGAAGCCTAGGGACCATATATTTT.

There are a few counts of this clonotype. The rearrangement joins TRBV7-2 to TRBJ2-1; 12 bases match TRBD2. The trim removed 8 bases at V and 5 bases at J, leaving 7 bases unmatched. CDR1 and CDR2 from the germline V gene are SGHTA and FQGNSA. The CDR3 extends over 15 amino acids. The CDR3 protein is CASLPTSGGNNEQFF. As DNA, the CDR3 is TGTGCCAGCCTTCCTACTAGCGGGGGGAACAATGAGCAGTTCTTC.

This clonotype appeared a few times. CDR3 in DNA: TGCAGCGCCACCTATAGCAATCAGCCCCAGCATTTT. Translation: CSATYSNQPQHF. This rearrangement joins TRBV29-1 to TRBJ1-5; D is unresolved. In germline, CDR1 is SQVTM, CDR2 ANQGSEA. Trimming shortened V by 7 bases and J by 0 bases, and 7 bases separated the two germline ends. The CDR3 consists of 12 residues.

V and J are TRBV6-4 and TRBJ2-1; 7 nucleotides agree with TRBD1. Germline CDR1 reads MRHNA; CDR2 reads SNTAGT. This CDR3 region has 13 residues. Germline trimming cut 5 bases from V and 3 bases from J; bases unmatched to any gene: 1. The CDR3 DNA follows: TGTGCCAGCAGTCAGGGGGACTACAATGAGCAGTTCTTC. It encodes CASSQGDYNEQFF.

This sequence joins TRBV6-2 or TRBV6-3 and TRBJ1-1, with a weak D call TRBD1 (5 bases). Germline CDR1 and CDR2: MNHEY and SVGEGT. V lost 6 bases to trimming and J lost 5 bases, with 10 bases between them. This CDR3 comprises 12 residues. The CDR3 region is CASREGLTEAFF. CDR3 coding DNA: TGTGCCAGCAGAGAGGGGTTAACTGAAGCTTTCTTT.

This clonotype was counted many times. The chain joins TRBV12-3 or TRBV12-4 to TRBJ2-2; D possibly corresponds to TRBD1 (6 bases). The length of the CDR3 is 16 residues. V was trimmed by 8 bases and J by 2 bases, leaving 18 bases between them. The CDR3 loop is CASGDPGHRNTGELFF. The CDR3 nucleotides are TGTGCCAGCGGCGATCCGGGACACAGAAACACCGGGGAGCTGTTTTTT.

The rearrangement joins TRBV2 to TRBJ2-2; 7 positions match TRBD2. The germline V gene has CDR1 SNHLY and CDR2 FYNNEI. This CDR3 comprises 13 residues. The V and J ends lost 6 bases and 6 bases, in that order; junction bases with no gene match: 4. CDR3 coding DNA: TGTGCCAGCAGGCGCCTAGCGGCCGGGGAGCTGTTTTTT. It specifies CASRRLAAGELFF.

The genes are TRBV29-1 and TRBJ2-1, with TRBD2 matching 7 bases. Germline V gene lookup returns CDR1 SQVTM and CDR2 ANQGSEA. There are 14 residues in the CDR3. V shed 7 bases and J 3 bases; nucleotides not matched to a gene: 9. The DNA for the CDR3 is TGCAGCGCCAGCGGGGCAGTCCTCTACAATGAGCAGTTCTTC. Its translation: CSASGAVLYNEQFF.

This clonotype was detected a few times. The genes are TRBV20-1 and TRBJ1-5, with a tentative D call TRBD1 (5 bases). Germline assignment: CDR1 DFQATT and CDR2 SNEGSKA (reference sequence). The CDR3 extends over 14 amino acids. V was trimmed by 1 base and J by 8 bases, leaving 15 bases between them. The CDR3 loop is CSARVQGSVEPQHF. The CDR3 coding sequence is TGCAGTGCTAGAGTGCAGGGTTCCGTCGAGCCCCAGCATTTT.

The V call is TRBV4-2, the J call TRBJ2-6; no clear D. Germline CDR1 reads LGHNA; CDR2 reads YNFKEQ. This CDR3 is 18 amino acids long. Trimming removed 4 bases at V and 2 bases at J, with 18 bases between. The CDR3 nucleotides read TGTGCCAGCAGCCCGACCGCAGGAGATCCTGCTGGGGCCAACGTCCTGACTTTC. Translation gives CASSPTAGDPAGANVLTF.

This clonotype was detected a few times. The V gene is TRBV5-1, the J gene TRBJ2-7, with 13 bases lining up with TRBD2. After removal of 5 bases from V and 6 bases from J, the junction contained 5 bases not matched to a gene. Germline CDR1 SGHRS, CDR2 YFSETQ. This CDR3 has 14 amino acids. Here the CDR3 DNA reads TGCGCCAGCAGGATTGGACTAGCGGGGGCCGAGCAGTACTTC. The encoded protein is CASRIGLAGAEQYF.

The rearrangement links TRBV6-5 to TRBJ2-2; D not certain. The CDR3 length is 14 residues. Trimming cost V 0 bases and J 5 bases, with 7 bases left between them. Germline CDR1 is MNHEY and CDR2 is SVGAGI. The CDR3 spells CASSYSGKTGELFF. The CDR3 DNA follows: TGTGCCAGCAGTTACTCTGGGAAAACCGGGGAGCTGTTTTTT.

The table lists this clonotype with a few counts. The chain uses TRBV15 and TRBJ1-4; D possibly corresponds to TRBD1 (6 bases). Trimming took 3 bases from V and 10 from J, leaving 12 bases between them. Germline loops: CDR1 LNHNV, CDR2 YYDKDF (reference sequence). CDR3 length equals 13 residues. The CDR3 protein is CATSSPGGGKLFF. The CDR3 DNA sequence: TGTGCCACCAGCAGCCCCGGGGGCGGAAAACTGTTTTTT. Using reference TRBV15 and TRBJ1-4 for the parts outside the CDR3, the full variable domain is DAMVIQNPRYQVTQFGKPVTLSCSQTLNHNVMYWYQQKSSQAPKLLFHYYDKDFNNEADTPDNFQSRRPNTSFCFLDIRSPGLGDTAMYLCATSSPGGGKLFFGSGTQLSVL.

CDR3 nucleotide sequence: TGTGCCAGCTCGCCCGAGTGGGGAGTCGAGCAGTACTTC. It codes for CASSPEWGVEQYF. The chain joins TRBV18 to TRBJ2-7, with D maybe TRBD2 (5 bases). Germline V gives CDR1 KGHSH, CDR2 LQKENI. The CDR3 runs 13 residues. Trimming took off 6 bases at V and 6 bases at J, with 15 bases between the two ends.